Each of the 9 T cell receptor beta chains below was sequenced from the same sample in a study of vaccination and CD4 T cells after COVID-19. Treatment: roughly 10-day PBMC culture with coronavirus spike peptide pools or control peptides (ViraFEST assay). The Oncomine TCR Beta short-read assay sequenced DNA from cultured CD4+ T cells. TCRdb itself ran the PCR reads through MiXCR, one entry per CDR3 protein. This sample has around 17,000 distinct CDR3 sequences, with 30% to 35% found just once. These receptors lack a known antigen. Material: cultured CD4+ T cells from blood. These TCRs come from a human donor with COVID-19.

V usage is TRBV11-3 and J usage is TRBJ2-2; 7 bases align to TRBD1. V was pared by 2 bases and J by 1 base, with 1 base of the junction left unmatched. CDR1 is SGHNT and CDR2 is YENEEA in the germline V gene. The CDR3 loop spans 15 amino acids. CDR3 protein: CASSLPGGNTGELFF. The CDR3 DNA is TGTGCCAGCAGCTTACCAGGGGGGAACACCGGGGAGCTGTTTTTT.

This clonotype was seen a handful of times. The J gene is TRBJ2-2, the V gene TRBV27, with D tentatively TRBD1 or TRBD2 (5 bases each). V was pared by 5 bases and J by 1 base, with 11 bases between. The CDR3 length is 15 residues. Germline V gives CDR1 MNHEY, CDR2 SMNVEV (reference sequence). CDR3 region: CASSRDGMNTGELFF. For the CDR3, the DNA is TGTGCCAGCAGTCGGGACGGCATGAACACCGGGGAGCTGTTTTTT.

The rearrangement uses TRBV20-1 and TRBJ1-1, with unresolved D. V shed 6 bases and J shed 9 bases, with 29 bases lying between them. The CDR3 consists of 16 residues. Germline loops: CDR1 DFQATT, CDR2 SNEGSKA (reference sequence). For the CDR3, the DNA is TGCAGTGCCCCGGGGAGGGTCCTGGTGGGTCGCCGCAAAGCTTTCTTT. Protein product: CSAPGRVLVGRRKAFF.

The rearrangement uses TRBV27 and TRBJ1-2, with 11 bases that match TRBD1. The V gene end was trimmed by 6 bases and the J gene end by 3 bases; junction bases not matched to a gene: 6. Germline assignment: CDR1 MNHEY and CDR2 SMNVEV (reference sequence). CDR3 length equals 15 residues. CDR3 bases: TGTGCCAGCAGACGTCCGGGACAGGGGGACTATGGCTACACCTTC. It specifies CASRRPGQGDYGYTF.

V is TRBV2 and J is TRBJ2-3; 10 bases fit TRBD2. Unmatched junction bases numbered 4, after V lost 4 bases and J lost 3 bases. This CDR3 is built from 15 residues. CDR1 and CDR2 (germline): SNHLY, FYNNEI. The CDR3 nucleotides read TGTGCCAGCAGTGCGGCTAGCGGGGGTACAGATACGCAGTATTTT. Amino acids: CASSAASGGTDTQYF.

The sample holds a few counts of this clonotype. The gene calls are TRBV28 and TRBJ1-2; possible D gene TRBD1, 6 bases. The CDR3 is made up of 13 amino acids. Trimming removed 6 bases at V and 3 bases at J, with 11 bases between. CDR1 is MDHEN, CDR2 SYDVKM, per germline. The chain's CDR3 is CASSSQGYYGYTF. DNA for the CDR3: TGTGCCAGCAGCTCCCAGGGGTACTATGGCTACACCTTC.

The table lists this clonotype with a few counts. The chain couples TRBV7-9 to TRBJ2-7, with unresolved D. This CDR3 has 13 amino acids. Deletions cut 1 base from V and 6 bases from J, with 10 bases between. The V gene's germline CDR1 is SEHNR and CDR2 FQNEAQ (reference sequence). The CDR3 coding sequence is TGTGCCAGCAGCTTAGGGAGCGTGGCCGAGCAGTACTTC. Encoded protein: CASSLGSVAEQYF.

The chain recombines TRBV19 with TRBJ2-7; D gene unclear. The germline V gene encodes CDR1 LNHDA and CDR2 SQIVND (reference sequence). V dropped 0 bases and J dropped 3 bases, with 9 bases sitting between them. CDR3 size: 14 residues. The CDR3 loop reads CASSIDFGVYEQYF. CDR3 DNA sequence: TGTGCCAGTAGTATAGATTTTGGGGTCTACGAGCAGTACTTC.

This clonotype was seen only a few times. The V call is TRBV19, the J call TRBJ2-7; D not certain. Trimming left V 6 bases short and J 4 bases short, with 16 bases between. CDR1 is LNHDA, CDR2 SQIVND, per germline (reference sequence). The CDR3 is 14 amino acids. Here the CDR3 reads CASSYLGSSYEQYF. The CDR3, as DNA: TGTGCCAGTAGCTACCTAGGGTCCTCGTACGAGCAGTACTTC.